Listed below are T cell receptor beta chains from one sample, sequenced in a study of blood T cell repertoires in COVID-19. Here immunoSEQ multiplex PCR was the method, and the copy in TCRdb shows in-frame clones only, minus some. The sample includes around 260,000 clones, approximately 90% of them seen just once. The source material was peripheral blood. The receptor set was obtained from a woman aged 30 to 39 with active or convalescent COVID-19. Both conserved end residues are part of each CDR3. D genes are given only for firm matches. The size entry is marked missing in some rows and otherwise reads once, few, many or a size class.

J,size,D,V,DNA,CDR3
TRBJ1-2,.,.,TRBV7-2,TGTGCCAGCAGCGGGCCCAACTATGGCTACACCTTC,CASSGPNYGYTF
TRBJ1-1,.,TRBD1,TRBV6-5,TGTGCCAGCAGTTACTCGACAGGGAGTCGCGACACTGAAGCTTTCTTT,CASSYSTGSRDTEAFF
TRBJ2-5,.,TRBD1,TRBV5-1,TGCGCCAGCAGCTTGACCCAGGGGGTGACCCAGTACTTC,CASSLTQGVTQYF
TRBJ1-2,.,.,TRBV3-1/TRBV3-2,TGTGCCAGCAGCCCTGGGGGAGGGGGCTACACCTTC,CASSPGGGGYTF
TRBJ1-2,.,.,TRBV18,TGTGCCAGCTCCCCCTCCTCCGAGATTTATGGCTACACCTTC,CASSPSSEIYGYTF
TRBJ2-2,.,.,TRBV6-8,TGTGCCAGCAGTTACCCTCTCGCCCGGGGGACCGGGGAGCTGTTTTTT,CASSYPLARGTGELFF
TRBJ2-7,once,.,TRBV28,TGTGCCAGCAGGACAGGTGGGGTTTCCTACGAGCAGTACTTC,CASRTGGVSYEQYF
TRBJ1-6,.,.,TRBV7-2,TGTGCCAGCAGCCCCACAGGCAACTATAATTCACCCCTCCACTTT,CASSPTGNYNSPLHF
TRBJ2-5,.,.,TRBV10-3,TGTGCCATCAGTGCCCCAGATTCCTCCCAAGAGACCCAGTACTTC,CAISAPDSSQETQYF
TRBJ2-3,.,TRBD2,TRBV6-2/TRBV6-3,TGTGCCAGCAGCCCTACCAGCGGGGGAAGGGCAGATACGCAGTATTTT,CASSPTSGGRADTQYF
TRBJ1-4,.,TRBD1,TRBV28,TGTGCCAGCAGTAACCCCGGGACAGGGGGAGAAAAACTGTTTTTT,CASSNPGTGGEKLFF
TRBJ2-3,once,TRBD2,TRBV5-8,TGTGCCAGCAGCCTAACTAGCGGGGGAAGAGATACGCAGTATTTT,CASSLTSGGRDTQYF
TRBJ1-2,few,.,TRBV7-9,TGTGCCAGCAGCTTACAGTCTAACTATGGCTACACCTTC,CASSLQSNYGYTF
TRBJ2-1,.,TRBD1,TRBV4-2,TGTGCCAGCAGCCAAACTTGGGGGGACAGGGCTCGCAATGAGCAGTTCTTC,CASSQTWGDRARNEQFF
TRBJ1-1,.,.,TRBV30,TGTGCCTGGAGTGTACGGCTGGGGGGAAGGAACACTGAAGCTTTCTTT,CAWSVRLGGRNTEAFF
TRBJ1-4,.,.,TRBV28,TGTGCCAGCCTCGAGGGGGGGGAGGAAAAACTGTTTTTT,CASLEGGEEKLFF
TRBJ2-5,.,.,TRBV11-2,TGTGCCAGCAGCTTACAGCGGCGGGAGACCCAGTACTTC,CASSLQRRETQYF
TRBJ1-2,once,.,TRBV6-5,TGTGCCAGCCGGCCTTCGGGACTTTATGGCTACACCTTC,CASRPSGLYGYTF
TRBJ2-2,.,.,TRBV5-1,TGCGCCAGCAGCTTGGGTCCAGGAAACACGAACACCGGGGAGCTGTTTTTT,CASSLGPGNTNTGELFF
TRBJ1-5,.,TRBD1,TRBV28,TGTGCCAGCAGACCTACAGGGGGAGGACAGCCCCAGCATTTT,CASRPTGGGQPQHF
TRBJ2-7,.,.,TRBV3-1/TRBV3-2,TGTGCCAGCAGGGGGCAAGTGGGGTTAGCCTACGAGCAGTACTTC,CASRGQVGLAYEQYF
TRBJ2-2,.,.,TRBV18,TGTGCCAGCTCACCGCTGACAACTTCAAACACCGGGGAGCTGTTTTTT,CASSPLTTSNTGELFF
TRBJ1-1,.,.,TRBV7-6,TGTGCCAGCAGCTTAGCGTGGCAGGGAACTGAAGCTTTCTTT,CASSLAWQGTEAFF
TRBJ1-3,.,.,TRBV10-3,TGTGCCGCGGGCAGGGGTACTGGAAACACCATATATTTT,CAAGRGTGNTIYF
TRBJ2-2,.,.,TRBV4-1,TGCGCCAGCAGCCCAACGGGCGGGGAGCTGTTTTTT,CASSPTGGELFF
TRBJ2-2,.,TRBD1,TRBV7-7,TGTGCTAGCAGCCAAAGGACAGGGAACACCGGGGAGCTGTTTTTT,CASSQRTGNTGELFF
TRBJ2-7,.,.,TRBV7-9,TGTGCCAGCAGCCTCGGGGCCTACGAGCAGTACTTC,CASSLGAYEQYF
TRBJ2-7,.,TRBD2,TRBV27,TGTGCCAGCAGTCCACTGACTAGCGGGGGGTTCGAGCAGTACTTC,CASSPLTSGGFEQYF
TRBJ1-5,.,TRBD1,TRBV14,TGTGCCAGCAGCCCTCGGGACAGGGGGATGAGGCCCCAGCATTTT,CASSPRDRGMRPQHF